The 8 T cell receptor beta chains reported below all come from one sample, sequenced in a study of blood T cell repertoires in COVID-19. The data were produced by immunoSEQ multiplex PCR, yet TCRdb's version contains in-frame clones alone and is incomplete. This table holds roughly 330,000 clones, over 70% found once. The sample taken for sequencing was PBMCs or T cells enriched from blood (not recorded which). All receptors derive from a man under 40 who had recovered from COVID-19.

The chain is built from TRBV6-5 and TRBJ1-6; the D is unclear. V shed 2 bases and J shed 9 bases, with 17 bases lying between them. The CDR3 has 16 residues. The germline V gene has CDR1 MNHEY and CDR2 SVGAGI. For the CDR3, the DNA is TGTGCCAGCAGTTACAATCGGCCCCGACCGGGTTCACCCCTCCACTTT. Amino acids: CASSYNRPRPGSPLHF.

The V and J genes are TRBV11-2 and TRBJ1-2; no reliable D call. Trimming removed 0 bases at V and 4 bases at J, with 12 bases between. Germline lookup yields CDR1 SGHAT and CDR2 FQNNGV. The CDR3 runs 15 residues. CDR3 sequence: CASSLDGVVGYGYTF. CDR3 coding DNA: TGTGCCAGCAGCTTAGATGGAGTGGTAGGCTATGGCTACACCTTC.

This chain connects TRBV28 to TRBJ1-5; D unclear. Per the germline V gene, CDR1 is MDHEN and CDR2 is SYDVKM. Trimming left V 3 bases short and J 7 bases short, with 13 bases between. The CDR3 has 14 residues. The CDR3 DNA reads TGTGCCAGCAGTTTGGGGAGAGGTAGGCAGCCCCAGCATTTT. Its translation is CASSLGRGRQPQHF. Drawing the rest from reference TRBV28 and TRBJ1-5, the complete variable domain is DVKVTQSSRYLVKRTGEKVFLECVQDMDHENMFWYRQDPGLGLRLIYFSYDVKMKEKGDIPEGYSVSREKKERFSLILESASTNQTSMYLCASSLGRGRQPQHFGDGTRLSIL.

This chain joins TRBV9 and TRBJ1-6; TRBD1 matches at 9 bases. J gave up 8 bases and V 4 bases, and 4 bases lay outside the gene matches. Germline CDR1 is SGDLS and CDR2 is YYNGEE. The CDR3 totals 14 residues. The chain's CDR3 is CASSRQGDHSPLHF. The CDR3, as DNA: TGTGCCAGCAGCAGACAGGGGGACCATTCACCCCTCCACTTT.

V is TRBV28 and J is TRBJ2-5; tentatively, D is TRBD1 (5 bases). V was clipped by 3 bases and J by 5 bases, with 22 bases between them. CDR1 and CDR2 (germline): MDHEN, SYDVKM. The CDR3 loop spans 17 amino acids. This chain's CDR3 is CASSFPRRLGARETQYF. The CDR3 DNA is TGTGCCAGCAGTTTTCCCCGAAGGCTAGGGGCTCGGGAGACCCAGTACTTC.

The CDR3 region is CASSVAAQGNSPLHF. As DNA, the CDR3 is TGTGCCAGCAGCGTAGCTGCACAGGGGAATTCACCCCTCCACTTT. The chain joins TRBV9 to TRBJ1-6; 7 bases fit TRBD1. This CDR3 comprises 15 residues. V shed 0 bases, J shed 7 bases, and the junction held 4 bases outside the gene matches. Germline CDR1 and CDR2: SGDLS and YYNGEE.

The chain has TRBV14 and TRBJ1-2; 12 bases line up with TRBD1. The CDR3 extends over 16 amino acids. J was trimmed by 4 bases and V by 3 bases; bases with no gene match: 6. The germline V gene encodes CDR1 SGHDN and CDR2 FVKESK. The CDR3 DNA follows: TGTGCCAGCAGCCAGTGGGGACAGGGGGCCTTCTATGGCTACACCTTC. Amino acid sequence: CASSQWGQGAFYGYTF. Complete variable domain (other parts from reference TRBV14 and TRBJ1-2): EAGVTQFPSHSVIEKGQTVTLRCDPISGHDNLYWYRRVMGKEIKFLLHFVKESKQDESGMPNNRFLAERTGGTYSTLKVQPAELEDSGVYFCASSQWGQGAFYGYTFGSGTRLTVV.

The J gene is TRBJ1-1, the V gene TRBV3-1 (or the pseudogene TRBV3-2), with 10 bases aligning to TRBD1. Unmatched junction bases numbered 13, after V lost 1 base and J lost 5 bases. CDR3 length equals 18 residues. From germline, CDR1 is LGHDT and CDR2 YNNKEL (reference sequence). CDR3 DNA: TGTGCCAGCAGCCAAGGTTTTCAATGGGACAGGGGTGGGACTGAAGCTTTCTTT. Encoded protein: CASSQGFQWDRGGTEAFF.